This record looks at one TCR beta chain sequence and its context. Trimming removed 5 bases from V and 7 bases from J, with 17 bases in between. The length of the CDR3 is 14 residues. Germline loops: CDR1 SGHAT, CDR2 FQNNGV. This sample was taken from a study of blood T cell repertoires in COVID-19. As for the study in general: T cells, B-cell-depleted T cells, or PBMCs supplied cDNA or gDNA.

Here immunoSEQ multiplex PCR was the method, and the copy in TCRdb shows in-frame clones only, minus some. Found here are about 73,000 clones, roughly 84% of them singletons; the top ten hold 28%. This sequence originates from a human donor in a cohort sampled during active COVID-19. What was sequenced was peripheral blood. The rearrangement joins TRBV11-2 to TRBJ1-2, with a weak D call TRBD1 (5 bases). The CDR3 loop reads CASSAPGGEGGYTF. The DNA for the CDR3 is TGTGCCAGCAGCGCCCCGGGAGGGGAGGGTGGCTACACCTTC.